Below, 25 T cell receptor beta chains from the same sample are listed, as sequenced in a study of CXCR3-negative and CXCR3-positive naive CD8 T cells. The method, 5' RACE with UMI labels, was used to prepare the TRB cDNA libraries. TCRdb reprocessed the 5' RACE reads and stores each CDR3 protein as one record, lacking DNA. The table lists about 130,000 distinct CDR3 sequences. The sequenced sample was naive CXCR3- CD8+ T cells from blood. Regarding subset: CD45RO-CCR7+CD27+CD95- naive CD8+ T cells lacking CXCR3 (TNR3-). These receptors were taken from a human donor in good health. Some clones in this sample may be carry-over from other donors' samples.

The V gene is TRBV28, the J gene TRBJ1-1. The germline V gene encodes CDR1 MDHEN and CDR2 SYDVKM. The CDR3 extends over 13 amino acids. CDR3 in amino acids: CASSLSKVGEAFF.

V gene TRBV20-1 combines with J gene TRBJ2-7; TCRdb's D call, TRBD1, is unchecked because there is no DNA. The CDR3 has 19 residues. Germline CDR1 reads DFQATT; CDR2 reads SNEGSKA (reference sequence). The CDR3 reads CSARDGRMVQDWDEGEQYF.

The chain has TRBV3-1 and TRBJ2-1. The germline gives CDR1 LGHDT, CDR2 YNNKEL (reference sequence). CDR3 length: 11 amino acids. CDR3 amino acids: CASSQAQRQFF.

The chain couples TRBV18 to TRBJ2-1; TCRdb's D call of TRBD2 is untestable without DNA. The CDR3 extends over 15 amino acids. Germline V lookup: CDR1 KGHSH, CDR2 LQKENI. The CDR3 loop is CASSPTISGSFEQFF.

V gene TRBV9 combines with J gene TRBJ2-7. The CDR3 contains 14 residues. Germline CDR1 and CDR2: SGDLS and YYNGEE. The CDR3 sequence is CASSPDPTPYEQYF.

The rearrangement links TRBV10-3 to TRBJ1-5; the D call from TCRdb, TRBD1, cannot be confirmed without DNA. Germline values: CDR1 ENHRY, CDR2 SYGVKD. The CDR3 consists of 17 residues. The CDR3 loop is CAISEPTPGQGHQPQHF.

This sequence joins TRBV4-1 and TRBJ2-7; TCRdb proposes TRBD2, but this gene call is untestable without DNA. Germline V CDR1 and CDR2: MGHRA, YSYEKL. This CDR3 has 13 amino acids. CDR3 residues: CASSRDYSYEQYF.

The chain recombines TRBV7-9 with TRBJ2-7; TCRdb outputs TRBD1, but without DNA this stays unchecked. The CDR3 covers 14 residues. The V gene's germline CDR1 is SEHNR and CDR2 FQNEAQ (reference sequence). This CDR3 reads CASSLAGGRNEQYF. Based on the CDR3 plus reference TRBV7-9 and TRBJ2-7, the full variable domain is DTGVSQNPRHKITKRGQNVTFRCDPISEHNRLYWYRQTLGQGPEFLTYFQNEAQLEKSRLLSDRFSAERPKGSFSTLEIQRTEQGDSAMYLCASSLAGGRNEQYFGPGTRLTVT.

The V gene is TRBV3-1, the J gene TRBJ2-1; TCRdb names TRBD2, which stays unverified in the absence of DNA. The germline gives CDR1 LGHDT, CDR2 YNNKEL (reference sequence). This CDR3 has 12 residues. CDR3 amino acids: CASSGRRGEQFF.

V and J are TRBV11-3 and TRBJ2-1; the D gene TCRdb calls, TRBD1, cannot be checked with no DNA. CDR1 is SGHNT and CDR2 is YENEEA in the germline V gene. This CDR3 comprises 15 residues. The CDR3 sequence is CASSAPGTGEREQFF.

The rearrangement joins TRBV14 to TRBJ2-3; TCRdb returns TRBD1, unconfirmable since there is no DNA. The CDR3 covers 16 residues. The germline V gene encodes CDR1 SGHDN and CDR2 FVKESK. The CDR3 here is CASSHEYFPRTDTQYF.

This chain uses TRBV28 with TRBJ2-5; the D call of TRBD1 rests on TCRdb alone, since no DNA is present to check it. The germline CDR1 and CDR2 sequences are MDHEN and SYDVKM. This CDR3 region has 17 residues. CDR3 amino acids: CASSDQDRGLRTETQYF.

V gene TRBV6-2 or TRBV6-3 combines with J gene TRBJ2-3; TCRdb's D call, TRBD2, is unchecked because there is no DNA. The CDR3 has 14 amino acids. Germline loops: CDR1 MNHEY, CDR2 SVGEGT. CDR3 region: CASSAGASTDTQYF.

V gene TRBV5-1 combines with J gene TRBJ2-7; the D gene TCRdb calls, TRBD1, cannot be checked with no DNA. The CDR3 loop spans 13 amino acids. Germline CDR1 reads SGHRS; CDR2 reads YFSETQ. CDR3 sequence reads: CASSYDRAHEQYF.

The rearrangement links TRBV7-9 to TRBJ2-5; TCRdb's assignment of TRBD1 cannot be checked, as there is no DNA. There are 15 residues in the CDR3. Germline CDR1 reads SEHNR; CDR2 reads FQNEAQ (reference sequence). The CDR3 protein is CASSGPGHLQETQYF.

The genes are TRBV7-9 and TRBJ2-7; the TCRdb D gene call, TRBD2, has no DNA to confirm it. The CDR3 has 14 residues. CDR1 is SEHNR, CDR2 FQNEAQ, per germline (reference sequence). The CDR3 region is CASTPGLLIGEQYF.

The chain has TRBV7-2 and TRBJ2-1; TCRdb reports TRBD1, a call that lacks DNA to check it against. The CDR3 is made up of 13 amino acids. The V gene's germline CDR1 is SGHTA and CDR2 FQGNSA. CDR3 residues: CASSRTGVREQFF.

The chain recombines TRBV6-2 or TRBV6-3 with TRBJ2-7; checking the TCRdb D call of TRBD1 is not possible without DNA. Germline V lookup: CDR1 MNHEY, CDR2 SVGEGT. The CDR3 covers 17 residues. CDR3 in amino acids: CASSNPPGLPDPDEQYF.

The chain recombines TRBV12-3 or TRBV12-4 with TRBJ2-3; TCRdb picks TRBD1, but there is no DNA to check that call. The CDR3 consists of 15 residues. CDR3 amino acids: CASKPGWGFTDTQYF.

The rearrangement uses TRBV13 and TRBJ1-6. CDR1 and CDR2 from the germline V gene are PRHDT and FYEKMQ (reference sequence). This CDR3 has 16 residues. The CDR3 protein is CASSLEGSSYNSPLHF.

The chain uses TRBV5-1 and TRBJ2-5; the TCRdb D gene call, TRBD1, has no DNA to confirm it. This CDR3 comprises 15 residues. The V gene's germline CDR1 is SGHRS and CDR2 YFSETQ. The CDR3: CASSLDLTGEETQYF. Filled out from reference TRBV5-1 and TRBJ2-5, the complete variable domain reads KAGVTQTPRYLIKTRGQQVTLSCSPISGHRSVSWYQQTPGQGLQFLFEYFSETQRNKGNFPGRFSGRQFSNSRSEMNVSTLELGDSALYLCASSLDLTGEETQYFGPGTRLLVL.

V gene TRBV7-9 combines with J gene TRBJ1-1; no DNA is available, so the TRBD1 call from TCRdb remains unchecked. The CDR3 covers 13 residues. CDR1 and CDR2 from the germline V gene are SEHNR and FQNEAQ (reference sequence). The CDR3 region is CASSPGTNTEAFF.

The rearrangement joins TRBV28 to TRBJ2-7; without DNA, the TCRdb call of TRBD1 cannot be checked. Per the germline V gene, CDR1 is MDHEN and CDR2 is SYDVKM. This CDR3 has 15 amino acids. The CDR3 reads CASSFVRGLTYEQYF.

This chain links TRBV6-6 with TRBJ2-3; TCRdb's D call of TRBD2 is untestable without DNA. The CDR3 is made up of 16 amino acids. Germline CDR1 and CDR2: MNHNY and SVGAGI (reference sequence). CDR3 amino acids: CASSFTSGGSTDTQYF.

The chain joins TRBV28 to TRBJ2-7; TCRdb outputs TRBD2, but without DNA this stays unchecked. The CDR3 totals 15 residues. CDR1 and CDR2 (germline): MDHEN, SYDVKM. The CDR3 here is CASSLWASRNYEQYF. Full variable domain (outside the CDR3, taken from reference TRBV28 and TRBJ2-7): DVKVTQSSRYLVKRTGEKVFLECVQDMDHENMFWYRQDPGLGLRLIYFSYDVKMKEKGDIPEGYSVSREKKERFSLILESASTNQTSMYLCASSLWASRNYEQYFGPGTRLTVT.